Listed here is a single T cell receptor (beta chain). This sample was included in a study of a mutant IDH1 vaccine in newly diagnosed glioma. Study-level information: Treated patients, averaging 40.4 years, were 62.5% male and approximately 38% female. The earlier regimen, radiotherapy, temozolomide, or both, was most often both.

The table came from immunoSEQ multiplex PCR; TCRdb's copy has only in-frame clones and leaves some out. The sample consists of tens of thousands of clones, about nine tenths of them appearing once. The time point is: baseline, week 1 (first vaccination visit). Treatment here: pre-vaccination baseline after standard-of-care therapy. Donors had new IDH1-mutant astrocytomas of WHO grade 3 or 4 (ATRX-lost). Germline V gene data show CDR1 as SGHAT and CDR2 as FQNNGV. J lost 2 bases, V lost 3 bases, and 5 bases had no gene match. This CDR3 has 16 amino acids. The receptor was derived from a man aged 40-50 years with glioma. The source was PBMCs, collected from a glioma patient treated with radiotherapy, temozolomide or both. The chain uses TRBV11-2 and TRBJ1-3, with 9 bases that match TRBD1. The CDR3 spells CASSFRDRATGNTIYF. The CDR3 DNA follows: TGTGCCAGCAGCTTCCGGGACAGGGCAACTGGAAACACCATATATTTT. Drawing the rest from reference TRBV11-2 and TRBJ1-3, the complete variable domain is EAGVAQSPRYKIIEKRQSVAFWCNPISGHATLYWYQQILGQGPKLLIQFQNNGVVDDSQLPKDRFSAERLKGVDSTLKIQPAKLEDSAVYLCASSFRDRATGNTIYFGEGSWLTVV.